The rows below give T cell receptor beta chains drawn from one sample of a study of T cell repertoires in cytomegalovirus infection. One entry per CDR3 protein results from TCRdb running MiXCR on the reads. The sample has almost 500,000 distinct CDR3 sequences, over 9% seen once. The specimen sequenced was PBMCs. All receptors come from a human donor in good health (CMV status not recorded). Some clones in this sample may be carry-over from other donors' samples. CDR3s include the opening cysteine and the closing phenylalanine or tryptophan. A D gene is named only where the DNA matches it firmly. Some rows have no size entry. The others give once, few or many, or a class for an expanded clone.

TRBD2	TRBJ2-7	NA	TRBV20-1	CSARDPLSGGTYEQYF	TGCAGTGCTAGAGATCCCCTCTCGGGAGGAACCTACGAGCAGTACTTC
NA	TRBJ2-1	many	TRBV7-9	CASSLLARDEQFF	TGTGCCAGCAGCTTACTCGCCAGGGATGAGCAGTTCTTC
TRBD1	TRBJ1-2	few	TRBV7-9	CASSLAPGQGEYGYTF	TGTGCCAGCAGCTTAGCGCCGGGACAGGGGGAATATGGCTACACCTTC
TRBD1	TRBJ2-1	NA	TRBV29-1	CSALTGGLNEQFF	TGCAGCGCGCTGACAGGGGGCCTGAATGAGCAGTTCTTC
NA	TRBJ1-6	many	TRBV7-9	CASNSLGRDNSPLHF	TGTGCCAGCAACAGCCTCGGCAGGGATAATTCACCCCTCCACTTT
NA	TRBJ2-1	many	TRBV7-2	CASSLEPGNEQFF	TGTGCCAGCAGCTTAGAACCGGGCAATGAGCAGTTCTTC
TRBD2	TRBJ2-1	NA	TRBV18	CASSPMTGAGGLHNEQFF	TGTGCCAGCTCACCGATGACTGGGGCGGGAGGTCTCCACAATGAGCAGTTCTTC
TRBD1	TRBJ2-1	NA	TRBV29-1	CSVEGQAFRNEQFF	TGCAGCGTTGAGGGACAGGCCTTTCGCAATGAGCAGTTCTTC
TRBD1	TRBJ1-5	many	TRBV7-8	CASSTRQGDQPQHF	TGTGCCAGCAGCACTAGACAGGGGGACCAGCCCCAGCATTTT
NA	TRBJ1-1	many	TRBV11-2	CASSGPGKHEAFF	TGTGCCAGCAGCGGGCCGGGAAAACATGAAGCTTTCTTT
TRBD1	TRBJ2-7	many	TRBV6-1	CASSLWGDRVEQYF	TGTGCCAGCAGTCTTTGGGGGGACAGGGTCGAGCAGTACTTC
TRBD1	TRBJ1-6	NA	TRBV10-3	CAISSRDRDNSPLHF	TGTGCCATCAGTTCCCGGGACAGGGATAATTCACCCCTCCACTTT
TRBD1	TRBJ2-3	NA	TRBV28	CASSDDRVGQYF	TGTGCCAGCAGTGATGACAGGGTCGGGCAGTATTTT
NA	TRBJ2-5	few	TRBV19	CASSMYGQETQYF	TGTGCCAGTAGTATGTATGGCCAAGAGACCCAGTACTTC
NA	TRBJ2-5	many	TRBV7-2	CASSPQVSQTTQYF	TGTGCCAGCAGCCCTCAGGTGTCCCAAACGACCCAGTACTTC
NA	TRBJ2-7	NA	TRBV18	CASSRYIGETYEQYF	TGTGCCAGCTCAAGGTATATCGGCGAAACCTACGAGCAGTACTTC
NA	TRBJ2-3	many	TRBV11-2	CASSLGSPDTQYF	TGTGCCAGCAGCTTAGGCAGCCCAGATACGCAGTATTTT
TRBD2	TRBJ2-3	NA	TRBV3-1	CASSHALLAGEGDTQYF	TGTGCCAGCAGCCACGCCCTACTAGCGGGAGAAGGAGATACGCAGTATTTT
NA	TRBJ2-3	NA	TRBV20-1	CSARKAGSTDTQYF	TGCAGTGCTAGAAAGGCGGGCAGCACAGATACGCAGTATTTT
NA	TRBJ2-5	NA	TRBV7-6	CASSLDTQYF	TGTGCCAGCAGCTTGGACACCCAGTACTTC
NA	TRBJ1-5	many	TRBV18	CASSPRGQPNQPQHF	TGTGCCAGCTCGCCCCGGGGCCAACCGAATCAGCCCCAGCATTTT
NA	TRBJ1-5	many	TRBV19	CASRRQDNQPQHF	TGTGCCAGTAGGAGACAGGACAATCAGCCCCAGCATTTT
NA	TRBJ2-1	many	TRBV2	CASSNANEQFF	TGTGCCAGCAGTAACGCGAATGAGCAGTTCTTC
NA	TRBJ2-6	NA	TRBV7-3	CASSHLRNSGANVLTF	TGTGCCAGCAGCCACCTGAGGAACTCTGGGGCCAACGTCCTGACTTTC
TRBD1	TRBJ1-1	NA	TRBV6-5	CASSLAGTANTEAFF	TGTGCCAGCAGTTTGGCCGGGACAGCGAACACTGAAGCTTTCTTT
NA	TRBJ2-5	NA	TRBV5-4	CASSLKDGQETQYF	TGTGCCAGCAGCTTGAAGGACGGCCAAGAGACCCAGTACTTC
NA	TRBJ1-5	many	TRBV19	CASSFPRDGNQPQHF	TGTGCCAGTAGTTTTCCACGGGACGGCAATCAGCCCCAGCATTTT
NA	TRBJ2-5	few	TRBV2	CASSVPPGAETQYF	TGTGCCAGCAGTGTTCCCCCTGGGGCGGAGACCCAGTACTTC
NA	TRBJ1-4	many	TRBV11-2	CASSSKGTANEKLFF	TGTGCCAGCAGCTCGAAAGGGACGGCGAATGAAAAACTGTTTTTT
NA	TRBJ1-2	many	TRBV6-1	CASSEVVGGHGYTF	TGTGCCAGCAGTGAAGTGGTGGGAGGACATGGCTACACCTTC
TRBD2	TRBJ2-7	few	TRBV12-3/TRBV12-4	CASIGTSGFSYEQYF	TGTGCCAGCATCGGGACTAGCGGATTCTCCTACGAGCAGTACTTC
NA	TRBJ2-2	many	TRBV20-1	CSARGRMRPGTGELFF	TGCAGTGCTAGAGGCCGGATGCGCCCGGGCACCGGGGAGCTGTTTTTT
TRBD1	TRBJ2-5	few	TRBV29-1	CSAKTNRGPETQYF	TGCAGCGCTAAGACTAACAGGGGGCCAGAGACCCAGTACTTC
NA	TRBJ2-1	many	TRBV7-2	CASSLIGRGVVNEQFF	TGTGCCAGCAGCTTAATTGGAAGGGGGGTAGTGAATGAGCAGTTCTTC
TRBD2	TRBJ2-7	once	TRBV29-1	CSVLPSGSMIEQYF	TGCAGCGTACTCCCTAGCGGGAGCATGATCGAGCAGTACTTC
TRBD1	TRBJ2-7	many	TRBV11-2	CASSQFGTGPFYEQYF	TGTGCCAGCAGCCAATTCGGGACAGGGCCATTCTACGAGCAGTACTTC
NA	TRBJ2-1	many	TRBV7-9	CASSPAAGGEQFF	TGTGCCAGCAGCCCAGCGGCCGGGGGTGAGCAGTTCTTC
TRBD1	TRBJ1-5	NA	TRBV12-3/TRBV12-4	CASSVGMTGTSNQPQHF	TGTGCCAGCAGTGTAGGGATGACAGGGACGAGCAATCAGCCCCAGCATTTT
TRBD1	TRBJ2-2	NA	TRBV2	CASSTQGAGELFF	TGTGCCAGCAGTACACAGGGGGCCGGGGAGCTGTTTTTT
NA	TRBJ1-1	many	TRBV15	CATSRGREDIVNTEAFF	TGTGCCACCAGCAGAGGTAGAGAGGACATAGTCAACACTGAAGCTTTCTTT
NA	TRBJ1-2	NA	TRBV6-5	CASSRGSLDGNYGYTF	TGTGCCAGCAGTCGGGGCTCTCTAGACGGGAACTATGGCTACACCTTC
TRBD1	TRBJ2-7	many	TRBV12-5	CASGPGQGVLNEQYF	TGTGCTAGTGGTCCAGGACAGGGGGTGTTGAACGAGCAGTACTTC
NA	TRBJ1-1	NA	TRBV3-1	CASSQEEEWNTEAFF	TGTGCCAGCAGCCAGGAGGAGGAGTGGAACACTGAAGCTTTCTTT
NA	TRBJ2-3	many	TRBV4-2	CASSPPGGITDTQYF	TGTGCCAGCAGCCCCCCTGGGGGTATCACCGATACGCAGTATTTT
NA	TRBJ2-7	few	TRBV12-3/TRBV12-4	CASSLASGGRPYEQYF	TGTGCCAGCAGTTTAGCGTCAGGGGGGAGACCCTACGAGCAGTACTTC
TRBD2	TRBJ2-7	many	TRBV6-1	CASSDERGPTYEQYF	TGTGCCAGCAGTGACGAGCGGGGCCCGACCTACGAGCAGTACTTC
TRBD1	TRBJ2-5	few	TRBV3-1	CASSQGPPGGKETQYF	TGTGCCAGCAGCCAAGGTCCCCCAGGGGGCAAAGAGACCCAGTACTTC
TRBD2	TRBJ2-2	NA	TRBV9	CASSVASGRTNTGELFF	TGTGCCAGCAGCGTGGCTAGCGGGAGGACGAACACCGGGGAGCTGTTTTTT
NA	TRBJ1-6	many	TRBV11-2	CASSLAFTGPTSSYNSPLHF	TGTGCCAGCAGCTTAGCATTCACAGGGCCGACGAGCTCCTATAATTCACCCCTCCACTTT
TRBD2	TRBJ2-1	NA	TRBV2	CASTGPGLAGWVINEQFF	TGTGCCAGCACCGGACCGGGACTAGCGGGATGGGTAATAAATGAGCAGTTCTTC
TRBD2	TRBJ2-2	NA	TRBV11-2	CASSPAGQRGNTGELFF	TGTGCCAGCAGCCCAGCGGGCCAGCGGGGAAACACCGGGGAGCTGTTTTTT
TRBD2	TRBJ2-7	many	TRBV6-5	CASSYSGGGPYEQYF	TGTGCCAGCAGTTACTCAGGCGGGGGACCCTACGAGCAGTACTTC
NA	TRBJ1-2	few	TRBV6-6	CASGQQYGYTF	TGTGCCTCTGGACAGCAGTATGGCTACACCTTC
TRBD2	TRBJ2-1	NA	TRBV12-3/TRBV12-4	CASSFGLAGGPIDEQFF	TGTGCCAGCAGTTTCGGACTAGCGGGGGGGCCTATAGATGAGCAGTTCTTC
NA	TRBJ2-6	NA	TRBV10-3	CAISEPQGVYGANVLTF	TGTGCCATCAGTGAGCCCCAAGGGGTGTATGGGGCCAACGTCCTGACTTTC
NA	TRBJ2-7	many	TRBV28	CASSFGKAEQYF	TGTGCCAGCAGTTTCGGGAAGGCCGAGCAGTACTTC
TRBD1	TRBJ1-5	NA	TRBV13	CASSSPDRGQQPQHF	TGTGCCAGCAGCTCCCCGGACAGGGGGCAACAGCCCCAGCATTTT
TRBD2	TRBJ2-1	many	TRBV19	CASSPGASGRAREQFF	TGTGCCAGTAGTCCTGGGGCTAGCGGGAGGGCCAGGGAGCAGTTCTTC
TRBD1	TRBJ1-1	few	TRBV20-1	CSARLSGGLNTEAFF	TGCAGTGCTAGGCTCTCAGGGGGCCTGAACACTGAAGCTTTCTTT
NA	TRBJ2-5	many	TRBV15	CATGATAQETQYF	TGTGCCACCGGGGCGACCGCCCAAGAGACCCAGTACTTC